This T cell receptor (beta chain) was retrieved from a study of shared clonotypes between healthy human individuals. The donors were adults (healthy and HIV-negative) with no recent acute infections or vaccinations. CD4+ cells underwent separation, giving CD45RA+ naive and CD45RA-negative memory subsets. The CDR3 covers 11 residues. Looked up from germline, CDR1 is SNHLY and CDR2 is FYNNEI. V was cut by 3 bases and J by 6 bases, with 6 bases left in between. Sequencing used immunoSEQ multiplex PCR; TCRdb keeps in-frame clones, though not all of them. The sample includes around 700,000 clones, around 67% seen only once; the top ten take approximately 1.8%.

The TCR sequence derives from a woman in her 30s in good health. The sequencing input was memory CD4+ T cells sorted from blood. Documented subset: CD45RA-negative fraction. This sequence joins TRBV2 and TRBJ2-7; D is uncertain. The CDR3 DNA is TGTGCCAGCAGTGACCAATTCGAGCAGTACTTC. Translation: CASSDQFEQYF.